The clone carrying this T cell receptor (beta chain) has ten or more counts. No antigen is known for it. V lost 4 bases to trimming and J lost 2 bases, with 9 bases between them. Per germline, CDR1 SGHTA and CDR2 FQGNSA. There are 13 residues in the CDR3. Whole-study results and caveats: Greatest tumor Treg TCR overlap was with tumor naive CD4+ cells. Larger-cohort validation covered only one TCR beta V-J rearrangement.

Constant-region reverse primers amplified full-length variable regions, followed by semi-nested Nested Universal Primer A PCR. TCRdb re-called the 5' RACE reads through MiXCR, storing one row per CDR3 protein. The profile covers tens of thousands of distinct CDR3 sequences, with about a quarter appearing a single time and around 4% taken by the ten largest. Naive CD4+ T cells were purified with Tregs depleted by CD25. The sample comprised naive CD4+ T cells sorted from a lymph node. Subset reported: naive CD4+ T cells, CD4+CD45RA+CD25-. The source of this sequence is a female donor with breast cancer. The rearrangement uses TRBV7-2 and TRBJ2-7; D gene ambiguous. CDR3 nucleotide sequence: TGTGCCAGCAGCTCGGACGGCACCTACGAGCAGTACTTC. This codes for CASSSDGTYEQYF.